One T cell receptor beta chain is described in this entry. CDR1 SGHTA and CDR2 FQGNSA come from the germline V gene. Trimming stripped 8 bases from V and 4 bases from J, with 15 bases between. This CDR3 spans 13 amino acids. The repertoire was sequenced with immunoSEQ multiplex PCR; TCRdb's copy has only in-frame clones and lacks some. The sample lists tens of thousands of clones; roughly 90% were seen once. The sample originates from a study of blood T cell repertoires in COVID-19. Looking at the study overall: Acute-phase and convalescent COVID-19 samples originated in the United States, Italy and Spain.

The source of this sequence is a man aged 55 to 70 with acute or convalescent COVID-19. The genes are TRBV7-2 and TRBJ2-7; tentative D call: TRBD2 (6 bases). Sample: peripheral blood. The CDR3 here is CASAAGRVYEQYF. The CDR3, as DNA: TGTGCCAGCGCCGCGGGGCGGGTTTACGAGCAGTACTTC. Supplemented by reference TRBV7-2 and TRBJ2-7, the full variable domain reads GAGVSQSPSNKVTEKGKDVELRCDPISGHTALYWYRQSLGQGLEFLIYFQGNSAPDKSGLPSDRFSAERTGGSVSTLTIQRTQQEDSAVYLCASAAGRVYEQYFGPGTRLTVT.